This T cell receptor (beta chain) was profiled in a study of blood T cells in healthy people across ages. Study-level points and caveats: TCR beta diversity was tightly associated with the proportion of naive T cells. Possibly confounding the expanded clonotype changes was the fact that donor CMV status was unknown. Diversity was higher, and naive CD4+ cells more numerous, in long-lived donors than in aged donors.

This clonotype was counted between two and nine times. What it recognizes is unknown. The V gene's germline CDR1 is MNHNS and CDR2 SASEGT. The CDR3 loop spans 15 amino acids. Trimming shortened V by 1 base and J by 10 bases, and 14 bases separated the two germline ends. PCR was performed a second time for roughly 7 to 12 cycles using a sample-barcoded 5' primer and a J-beta primer mix. TCRdb ran MiXCR on the 5' RACE reads and lists one entry per CDR3 protein. The sample has about 1.6 million distinct CDR3 sequences, roughly 32% seen once. Isolation recovered at least 7 million PBMCs from every sample. The rearrangement links TRBV6-1 to TRBJ1-6; tentatively, D is TRBD1 (5 bases). Sequencing was performed on blood. This sequence originates from a woman in her 30s in good health. DNA of the CDR3: TGTGCCAGCAGTGAAGGCTCAGGGAAAGGCTCACCCCTCCACTTT. It encodes CASSEGSGKGSPLHF.